One sample yielded the 28 T cell receptor beta chains listed below, sequenced in a study of regulatory T cells in long-lasting Graves disease. Time point here: newly diagnosed GD, antithyroid drugs for less than 3 months. RNA extracted from PBMCs served as the sequencing template. Construction of TCR beta libraries relied on iRepertoire HTBI primers and on Arm-PCR targeting CDR3 regions. TCRdb processed the multiplex PCR reads anew with MiXCR; each CDR3 protein has one entry. The repertoire includes 680,000 or so distinct CDR3 sequences, about 16% of them detected once, and about 20% sits in the top ten. In addition, the sample was reused for a study of T cells in Graves' hyperthyroidism and ophthalmopathy.

The sequenced sample was peripheral blood mononuclear cells (PBMCs), obtained at new diagnosis, from a patient treated with antithyroid drugs. These receptors all come from a woman aged 25-40 years with Graves disease.

This clonotype was seen at least ten times. The V and J genes are TRBV20-1 and TRBJ2-5; 13 bases are shared with TRBD2. The CDR3 extends over 14 amino acids. V lost 6 bases and J lost 3; bases outside the gene matches: 4. Germline CDR1 reads DFQATT; CDR2 reads SNEGSKA (reference sequence). CDR3 sequence (DNA): TGCAGTGCCTGGACTAGCGGGAGTAAAGAGACCCAGTACTTC. It yields the protein CSAWTSGSKETQYF.

Ten or more counts support this clonotype. The chain has TRBV5-1 and TRBJ2-3; 13 nucleotides line up with TRBD2. The V gene end was trimmed by 4 bases and the J gene end by 3 bases; junction bases not matched to a gene: 11. CDR1 and CDR2 from the germline V gene are SGHRS and YFSETQ. This CDR3 spans 18 amino acids. The DNA of the CDR3 is TGCGCCAGCAGCCTCAGGCCGGGGACTAGCGGGACTACAGATACGCAGTATTTT. This codes for CASSLRPGTSGTTDTQYF. Full variable domain (remainder filled in from reference TRBV5-1 and TRBJ2-3): KAGVTQTPRYLIKTRGQQVTLSCSPISGHRSVSWYQQTPGQGLQFLFEYFSETQRNKGNFPGRFSGRQFSNSRSEMNVSTLELGDSALYLCASSLRPGTSGTTDTQYFGPGTRLTVL.

This clonotype was seen repeatedly, ten times or more. This chain connects TRBV28 to TRBJ1-1, with D unclear. Germline loops: CDR1 MDHEN, CDR2 SYDVKM. V was pared by 2 bases and J by 6 bases, with 16 bases between. This CDR3 region has 15 residues. The CDR3 DNA sequence: TGTGCCAGCAGTTTAGGATTGGCGGGGAGGGCTGAAGCTTTCTTT. This encodes CASSLGLAGRAEAFF.

In this sample, this clonotype turned up many times. This chain's CDR3 is CASSLGLAGGGKNEQFF. For the CDR3, the DNA is TGTGCCAGCAGCTTGGGACTAGCGGGAGGGGGGAAAAATGAGCAGTTCTTC. The chain joins TRBV7-3 to TRBJ2-1, with 16 bases that match TRBD2. Per germline, CDR1 SGHTA and CDR2 FQGTGA. Trimming took 3 bases from V and 7 from J; bases not matched to a gene: 6. This CDR3 comprises 17 residues.

The rearrangement uses TRBV20-1 and TRBJ2-7; the match to TRBD2 covers 7 bases. The CDR3 totals 12 residues. Germline V gene lookup returns CDR1 DFQATT and CDR2 SNEGSKA (reference sequence). The chain's CDR3 is CSLKRDWYEQYF. Here the CDR3 DNA reads TGCAGCCTGAAGCGGGATTGGTACGAGCAGTACTTC.

This clonotype was observed at least ten times. V and J are TRBV20-1 and TRBJ2-1; D gene uncertain. The CDR3 is made up of 18 amino acids. Trimming stripped 6 bases from V and 0 bases from J, with 24 bases between. CDR1 is DFQATT and CDR2 is SNEGSKA in the germline V gene (reference sequence). The CDR3 here is CSAPDGRSSESSYNEQFF. As DNA, the CDR3 is TGCAGTGCCCCCGACGGCCGAAGCAGCGAGAGCTCCTACAATGAGCAGTTCTTC.

The chain has TRBV9 and TRBJ1-6; no definite D call. V was cut by 3 bases and J by 10 bases, with 20 bases left in between. Per the germline V gene, CDR1 is SGDLS and CDR2 is YYNGEE. CDR3 size: 16 residues. This CDR3 reads CASSAPDHQRASPLHF. The CDR3, as DNA: TGTGCCAGCAGCGCCCCTGACCACCAACGGGCATCACCCCTCCACTTT.

There are many counts of this clonotype. The chain carries TRBV28 and TRBJ2-3; D assignment may be TRBD1 or TRBD2 (5 bases each). The CDR3 contains 16 residues. The germline V gene encodes CDR1 MDHEN and CDR2 SYDVKM. The V end lost 7 bases, the J end lost 2 bases, and 19 bases lay between the germline ends. CDR3 residues: CASNRPGPGYTDTQYF. In nucleotides, the CDR3 is TGTGCCAGCAACCGACCGGGGCCAGGGTACACAGATACGCAGTATTTT.

At least ten counts were recorded for this clonotype. The chain has TRBV6-1 and TRBJ1-5, with D perhaps matching TRBD1 (6 bases). The germline CDR1 and CDR2 sequences are MNHNS and SASEGT. This CDR3 contains 13 residues. V was pared by 6 bases and J by 4 bases, with 10 bases between. The CDR3: CASRRTANQPQHF. The CDR3 DNA reads as TGTGCCAGCAGAAGGACAGCAAATCAGCCCCAGCATTTT.

The J gene is TRBJ2-5, the V gene TRBV18, with TRBD1 matching 7 bases. In germline, CDR1 is KGHSH, CDR2 LQKENI. This CDR3 is built from 13 residues. The ends lost 4 bases at V and 3 bases at J; junction bases unmatched: 2. In DNA form, the CDR3 reads TGTGCCAGCTCACGAGGGACAGAAGAGACCCAGTACTTC. Translated: CASSRGTEETQYF. The full variable domain, rest sourced from reference TRBV18 and TRBJ2-5, is NAGVMQNPRHLVRRRGQEARLRCSPMKGHSHVYWYRQLPEEGLKFMVYLQKENIIDESGMPKERFSAEFPKEGPSILRIQQVVRGDSAAYFCASSRGTEETQYFGPGTRLLVL.

This clonotype was observed a few times. The chain has TRBV4-1 and TRBJ2-1; 8 positions agree with TRBD2. CDR3 length: 16 residues. The V segment lost 0 bases and the J segment 2 bases; nucleotides outside the gene matches: 3. CDR1 is MGHRA and CDR2 is YSYEKL in the germline V gene. The CDR3 nucleotides are TGCGCCAGCAGCCAAGATCGGGGGGGCACCTACAATGAGCAGTTCTTC. This gives the protein CASSQDRGGTYNEQFF.

With respect to this clonotype: A clone one base away is much larger, so this may be a read error. The genes are TRBV28 and TRBJ1-2; D possibly corresponds to TRBD1 (6 bases). This CDR3 comprises 17 residues. V was cut by 5 bases and J by 6 bases, with 25 bases left in between. Germline V gene sequence: CDR1 MDHEN, CDR2 SYDVKM. CDR3 nucleotide sequence: TGTGCCAGCAGTGTAGCGGTCTCGAGACAGGCAGTACATGGCTACACCTTC. Translating it yields CASSVAVSRQAVHGYTF.

V is TRBV20-1 and J is TRBJ2-3; a weak D match, TRBD1 (5 bases). The CDR3 has 15 residues. Trimming removed 0 bases from V and 5 bases from J, with 15 bases in between. CDR1 DFQATT and CDR2 SNEGSKA come from the germline V gene (reference sequence). DNA for the CDR3: TGCAGTGCTAGAGATCTTGACAGAGTACAAGATACGCAGTATTTT. Protein sequence: CSARDLDRVQDTQYF.

The V and J genes are TRBV5-1 and TRBJ2-1, with D possibly matching TRBD1 (6 bases). In germline, CDR1 is SGHRS, CDR2 YFSETQ. The CDR3 length is 17 residues. V was trimmed by 4 bases and J by 0 bases, leaving 17 bases between them. CDR3 coding DNA: TGCGCCAGCAGCCAAGGGGGTGGTTACAGCTCCTACAATGAGCAGTTCTTC. It is translated as CASSQGGGYSSYNEQFF.

The chain recombines TRBV18 with TRBJ2-3; 7 bases fit TRBD2. The CDR3 spans 16 residues. CDR1 and CDR2 (germline): KGHSH, LQKENI. J lost 1 base, V lost 0 bases, and 4 bases had no gene match. The chain's CDR3 is CASSPPVGGGTDTQYF. CDR3 in DNA: TGTGCCAGCTCACCACCCGTGGGAGGGGGCACAGATACGCAGTATTTT.

This clonotype has ten or more counts. The CDR3 region has the DNA TGCAGTGCTAGTGACGCCTTATACAATGAGCAGTTCTTC. Amino acids: CSASDALYNEQFF. The chain joins TRBV20-1 to TRBJ2-1; D gene uncertain. The CDR3 is 13 amino acids. The germline V gene has CDR1 DFQATT and CDR2 SNEGSKA (reference sequence). The germline V and J ends were trimmed by 3 bases and 4 bases, with 10 bases remaining between them.

This clonotype was seen only a few times. This rearrangement joins TRBV19 to TRBJ1-5; D gene uncertain. The germline V and J ends were trimmed by 6 bases and 3 bases, with 12 bases remaining between them. The germline gives CDR1 LNHDA, CDR2 SQIVND (reference sequence). The CDR3 runs 14 residues. CDR3 nucleotides: TGTGCCAGTAGAGGGAGAGGAGACAATCAGCCCCAGCATTTT. Protein sequence: CASRGRGDNQPQHF.

V is TRBV2 and J is TRBJ2-3; D is undetermined. Trimming cost V 6 bases and J 2 bases, with 15 bases left between them. The CDR3 extends over 15 amino acids. In germline, CDR1 is SNHLY, CDR2 FYNNEI. DNA of the CDR3: TGTGCCAGCAGGGCTTCTTTGCGGAACACAGATACGCAGTATTTT. Protein product: CASRASLRNTDTQYF.

This chain connects TRBV20-1 to TRBJ2-1; no reliable D call. V was pared by 0 bases and J by 4 bases, with 16 bases between. Germline values: CDR1 DFQATT, CDR2 SNEGSKA (reference sequence). CDR3 length: 16 residues. CDR3 residues: CSARDSPENGYNEQFF. The CDR3 coding sequence is TGCAGTGCTAGAGATTCTCCCGAGAACGGATACAATGAGCAGTTCTTC.

J is TRBJ2-7 and V is TRBV20-1, with 10 bases identical to TRBD2. The V and J ends lost 5 bases and 2 bases, in that order; junction bases with no gene match: 12. Germline V lookup: CDR1 DFQATT, CDR2 SNEGSKA (reference sequence). The CDR3 sequence is 16 residues long. The CDR3 DNA sequence: TGCAGTGCTCCCGACATAGCGGGAGGATCCCCCTACGAGCAGTACTTC. Protein product: CSAPDIAGGSPYEQYF.

The gene calls are TRBV5-1 and TRBJ2-1; TRBD2 might be the D (6 bases). The germline V gene has CDR1 SGHRS and CDR2 YFSETQ. V was trimmed by 5 bases and J by 4 bases, leaving 10 bases between them. This CDR3 is 13 amino acids long. The CDR3 DNA is TGCGCCAGCAGGTTCGGGACTTACAATGAGCAGTTCTTC. Its translation is CASRFGTYNEQFF. Combining the CDR3 with reference TRBV5-1 and TRBJ2-1 gives the whole variable domain KAGVTQTPRYLIKTRGQQVTLSCSPISGHRSVSWYQQTPGQGLQFLFEYFSETQRNKGNFPGRFSGRQFSNSRSEMNVSTLELGDSALYLCASRFGTYNEQFFGPGTRLTVL.

This clonotype was found many times. The DNA of the CDR3 is TGTGCCACCGGAAGGGACAGGGGTTCCTACGAGCAGTACTTC. Amino acid sequence: CATGRDRGSYEQYF. The chain combines TRBV10-3 with TRBJ2-7, with TRBD1 matching 10 bases. Germline CDR1 is ENHRY and CDR2 is SYGVKD. The CDR3 is 14 amino acids. The V gene end was trimmed by 10 bases and the J gene end by 1 base; junction bases not matched to a gene: 7.

This clonotype was recorded many times. The chain couples TRBV7-2 to TRBJ2-7; D gene unclear. V lost 1 base to trimming and J lost 2 bases, with 12 bases between them. The V gene's germline CDR1 is SGHTA and CDR2 FQGNSA. CDR3 length: 15 residues. In DNA form, the CDR3 reads TGTGCCAGCAGCTTAGGGTCCGGACCGGCCTACGAGCAGTACTTC. Its protein product is CASSLGSGPAYEQYF.

The table lists this clonotype with a few counts. This sequence joins TRBV7-9 and TRBJ1-4; TRBD1 matches at 7 bases. Per the germline V gene, CDR1 is SEHNR and CDR2 is FQNEAQ (reference sequence). The V gene end was trimmed by 5 bases and the J gene end by 3 bases; junction bases not matched to a gene: 6. The CDR3 consists of 15 residues. The CDR3 DNA sequence: TGTGCCAGCAGCCCACAGGGGACAGCTAATGAAAAACTGTTTTTT. It translates to CASSPQGTANEKLFF.

This clonotype has a count of ten or more. The J gene is TRBJ1-1, the V gene TRBV28; TRBD1 aligns across 8 bases. The V segment lost 3 bases and the J segment 0 bases; nucleotides outside the gene matches: 9. Germline CDR1 reads MDHEN; CDR2 reads SYDVKM. The CDR3 is made up of 17 amino acids. CDR3 in DNA: TGTGCCAGCAGTTTCTTCGGGACAGGTATTATGAACACTGAAGCTTTCTTT. This sequence encodes CASSFFGTGIMNTEAFF.

This clonotype was counted a single time. Sequence at one end of the junction differs from germline and may be a read error. The V call is TRBV19, the J call TRBJ2-2; possible D gene TRBD1, 9 bases. The CDR3 runs to 16 residues. The germline V gene encodes CDR1 LNHDA and CDR2 SQIVND (reference sequence). The CDR3 region is CASRSGGTGNAGELFF. Here the CDR3 DNA reads TGTGCCAGTAGGTCGGGGGGGACAGGGAACGCCGGGGAGCTGTTTTTT. Supplemented by reference TRBV19 and TRBJ2-2, the full variable domain reads DGGITQSPKYLFRKEGQNVTLSCEQNLNHDAMYWYRQDPGQGLRLIYYSQIVNDFQKGDIAEGYSVSREKKESFPLTVTSAQKNPTAFYLCASRSGGTGNAGELFFGEGSRLTVL.

This chain uses TRBV6-1 with TRBJ2-3; a weak D match, TRBD1 (6 bases). Germline V lookup: CDR1 MNHNS, CDR2 SASEGT. CDR3 length equals 14 residues. V lost 8 bases and J 3 bases, leaving 15 bases between the germline ends. CDR3 in amino acids: CASVTGQLTDTQYF. Here the CDR3 DNA reads TGTGCCAGCGTTACTGGACAGTTGACAGATACGCAGTATTTT.

This clonotype was observed at least ten times. This sequence joins TRBV19 and TRBJ2-5; D is perhaps TRBD1 or TRBD2 (5 bases each). Germline CDR1 and CDR2: LNHDA and SQIVND (reference sequence). Trimming removed 6 bases at V and 5 bases at J, with 10 bases between. This CDR3 is built from 12 residues. The CDR3 DNA is TGTGCCAGTAGCGGGGACCGGGAGACCCAGTACTTC. As protein: CASSGDRETQYF.